This TCR beta chain was recovered during a study of beta chain features in type 1 diabetes (dated by TCRdb to the late 2010s). Describing the broader study: Mean age, gender distribution, total cell number and subset yield did not differ between patients and healthy donors. Across all samples, about 110 million sorted cells were examined, and cell number per subset correlated strongly with RNA yield. In the study, TCRB repertoires of sorted circulating CD4+ T cell subsets from recently diagnosed type 1 diabetes patients were compared with those of matched healthy donors. Regulatory and stem cell-like memory subsets were isolated from only 8 patients and about eight healthy donors, whereas naive and central memory subsets came from all 30 or so donors.

Regarding this clone: Its cognate antigen has yet to be identified. Within one base of it there is no much larger clone, and no base qualities were kept.

Each donor gave one peripheral blood draw, averaging roughly 0.11 L, which was collected into heparinised tubes. A BD FACSAria II and a panel including CD45RO, CCR7, CD25, CD127, CD95 and CD27 were used to sort naive, central memory, regulatory and stem cell-like memory CD4+ T cells. Purity was above 95% for every sorted population. PBMCs were isolated immediately by Lymphoprep density gradient centrifugation and stained directly without culture. So that batch effects would be minimized, each experiment stained and sorted samples in pairs, pairing one healthy donor with one patient. The investigation overall reported the following: PCR might favor shorter templates, but patient and control samples were amplified and corrected together, so any skew would affect both groups equally. In all four CD4+ subsets, TCRB CDR3 length was moderately but significantly shorter in type 1 diabetes patients. The naive, central memory and regulatory TCRB repertoires appeared to resemble one another more closely among patients than among healthy donors. Because small numbers of individuals were included in the HLA sub-analyses, any influence of HLA type on TCRB rearrangement was left unresolved. Patients with type 1 diabetes made fewer insertions and deleted more nucleotides at VDJ recombination sites, implying thymic rearrangement abnormalities. Because cDNA rather than genomic DNA was sequenced, highly expressing activated cells could have been over-represented, although no difference in activation and CD3 levels was found between groups.

All of the isolated RNA was reverse transcribed with the High Capacity cDNA Reverse Transcription Kit, so expressed TCRB transcripts were sequenced. Naive, central memory and regulatory T cell samples underwent deep immunoSEQ sequencing, averaging roughly 3.5 million total reads per sample. Sorted cells were lysed in RLT buffer and RNA was extracted with DNase-treated RNeasy Micro or Mini kits, depending on cell number. To prevent cross-contamination, every cell subset was processed on its own, while patient and healthy donor samples were processed together. TCRB sequences were amplified from cDNA with the immunoSEQ multiplex PCR, producing 87-bp fragments spanning the CDR3 region. The amplicons were sequenced using the Illumina HiSeq platform. Per the source publication's procedure: Synthetic template baselines were used to correct PCR bias computationally, reads within Hamming distance 2 were collapsed, and singletons that could not be merged were discarded. By aligning reads against IMGT, V, D and J genes, CDR3 length, and insertions or deletions at six rearrangement sites were assigned. Within each subset, clonotype counts were normalized to sorted cell number, after which true diversity and Gini coefficients were computed with the tcR R package. Repertoire sharing was quantified using the overlap coefficient calculated on TCRB nucleotide sequences. Out-of-frame TCRB sequences from naive cells were analyzed to stand in for the pre-selection repertoire. This immuneACCESS table, as held by TCRdb, lists in-frame sequences with V and J called but not all clones. Of the missing ones, under half trace to an unresolved V gene in checked studies; the others have no known cause. For V, J and clone size, that table is used; D and trimming come from the DNA. The sample table lists fewer than 650,000 clones, 15% of them with a count of one. The ten most abundant clones make up roughly 0.098% of the sample.

This TCR was sampled from a man aged 18 to 29 in good health. Sequenced input: naive CD4+ T cells from blood. The label giving this sample's cell subset or site can be read as: true naive CD4+ T cells.

The CDR3 protein is CASSRQSSDEQYF. The nucleotide sequence reads TGTGCCAGCTCTCGACAATCGTCTGACGAGCAGTACTTC. The chain uses TRBV18 and TRBJ2-7, with no reliable assignment of the D segment. V was cut back by 6 bases and J by 5 bases, leaving a gap of 14 bases between them. From cysteine to phenylalanine, the CDR3 is 13 amino acids long. The DNA shown is the 39-base CDR3, in frame from base 1. Looking up the germline V gene yields CDR1 KGHSH and CDR2 LQKENI.